Listed below are T cell receptor beta chains from one sample, sequenced in a study of T cell repertoires in cytomegalovirus infection. Each CDR3 protein gets one entry after TCRdb re-called the reads with MiXCR. The data hold 250,000 or so distinct CDR3 sequences, with 9% to 15% observed a single time. The sequenced material came from PBMCs. These receptor sequences come from a human donor in good health (CMV status not recorded). Some clones in this sample may be carry-over from other donors' samples. CDR3s include the opening cysteine and the closing phenylalanine or tryptophan. The D gene is left open where the match is weak. A row's size may be missing; if present it is once, few, many or a size class.

TRBV7-2	NA	many	TRBJ2-7	CASSFTGLYEQYF	TGTGCCAGCAGCTTTACAGGGCTCTACGAGCAGTACTTC
TRBV4-3	NA	once	TRBJ2-2	CANSQENTGELFF	TGCGCCAACAGCCAGGAGAACACCGGGGAGCTGTTTTTT
TRBV7-2	NA	many	TRBJ1-1	CASSPRGGTNTEAFF	TGTGCCAGCAGCCCACGAGGGGGTACGAACACTGAAGCTTTCTTT
TRBV5-4	TRBD1	few	TRBJ1-1	CASSFGQGRTEAFF	TGTGCCAGCAGCTTTGGACAGGGGCGCACTGAAGCTTTCTTT
TRBV7-2	NA	many	TRBJ2-6	CASSLSVSGANVLTF	TGTGCCAGCAGCTTAAGTGTCTCTGGGGCCAACGTCCTGACTTTC
TRBV5-5	NA	few	TRBJ2-7	CASSFDGPSRPLYEQYF	TGTGCCAGCAGCTTTGATGGTCCTAGTAGGCCCCTCTACGAGCAGTACTTC
TRBV12-3/TRBV12-4	NA	many	TRBJ1-1	CASRPRGRGNTEAFF	TGTGCCAGCAGACCACGGGGGCGCGGGAACACTGAAGCTTTCTTT
TRBV14	TRBD2	many	TRBJ2-1	CASSQIAGATYNEQFF	TGTGCCAGCAGCCAGATAGCGGGAGCCACCTACAATGAGCAGTTCTTC
TRBV29-1	TRBD1	NA	TRBJ1-2	CSVGGQEFWGYTF	TGCAGCGTTGGAGGACAGGAATTCTGGGGCTACACCTTC
TRBV20-1	NA	few	TRBJ2-1	CSASGRLYNEQFF	TGCAGTGCTAGCGGGAGACTCTACAATGAGCAGTTCTTC
TRBV7-2	TRBD1	many	TRBJ2-7	CASSLEGTGVVEQYF	TGTGCCAGCAGCTTAGAAGGGACAGGGGTGGTCGAGCAGTACTTC
TRBV5-1	TRBD2	NA	TRBJ2-2	CASSLLTSGSTGELFF	TGCGCCAGCAGCTTGCTAACTAGCGGGAGTACCGGGGAGCTGTTTTTT
TRBV28	NA	many	TRBJ1-2	CASKPVEPGYTF	TGTGCCAGCAAGCCCGTGGAGCCTGGCTACACCTTC
TRBV28	TRBD1	NA	TRBJ1-6	CAATGGLYNSPLHF	TGTGCCGCAACAGGGGGTCTCTATAATTCACCCCTCCACTTT
TRBV29-1	NA	few	TRBJ2-3	CSVEVGAWDTQYF	TGCAGCGTTGAAGTGGGGGCTTGGGATACGCAGTATTTT
TRBV28	TRBD2	many	TRBJ2-1	CASSLSGGSGEQFF	TGTGCCAGCAGCCTTAGCGGGGGGTCGGGTGAGCAGTTCTTC
TRBV5-4	TRBD1	NA	TRBJ2-2	CASSLGQGNGELFF	TGTGCCAGCAGCTTGGGACAGGGTAACGGGGAGCTGTTTTTT
TRBV7-2	NA	many	TRBJ2-1	CASSLVRSMINEQFF	TGTGCCAGCAGCTTAGTACGGTCGATGATTAATGAGCAGTTCTTC
TRBV19	NA	many	TRBJ2-2	CASSMAPAGRSGELFF	TGTGCCAGTAGTATGGCCCCGGCAGGGAGGTCCGGGGAGCTGTTTTTT
TRBV7-2	NA	many	TRBJ1-6	CASSLSGWNSPLHF	TGTGCCAGCAGCCTGTCGGGGTGGAATTCACCCCTCCACTTT
TRBV28	NA	NA	TRBJ2-7	CASTQQGSYEQYF	TGTGCCAGCACCCAGCAGGGGTCCTACGAGCAGTACTTC
TRBV6-1	NA	many	TRBJ1-1	CASSGNTEAFF	TGTGCCAGCAGTGGAAACACTGAAGCTTTCTTT
TRBV29-1	NA	NA	TRBJ2-3	CSVDLRGTSTDTQYF	TGCAGCGTTGACTTGCGGGGCACTAGCACAGATACGCAGTATTTT
TRBV2	NA	many	TRBJ2-4	CASSDLRAKNIQYF	TGTGCCAGCAGTGATCTTCGAGCCAAAAACATTCAGTACTTC
TRBV6-5	NA	few	TRBJ1-2	CASSSGGRYGYTF	TGTGCCAGCTCCTCCGGCGGGCGATATGGCTACACCTTC
TRBV19	NA	NA	TRBJ1-3	CASSTPVGVGNTIYF	TGTGCCAGTAGTACCCCGGTCGGGGTTGGAAACACCATATATTTT
TRBV5-1	TRBD1	NA	TRBJ2-7	CASSSSTGRDEQYF	TGCGCCAGCAGCTCTTCGACAGGGAGAGACGAGCAGTACTTC
TRBV7-7	NA	many	TRBJ2-7	CASSHDHSYEQYF	TGTGCCAGCAGCCACGACCACTCCTACGAGCAGTACTTC
TRBV28	NA	NA	TRBJ2-7	CASSLLGVGEQYF	TGTGCCAGCAGTTTATTAGGGGTCGGCGAGCAGTACTTC
TRBV5-4	TRBD1	NA	TRBJ1-4	CASRPDRGEEKLFF	TGTGCCAGCAGGCCGGACAGGGGGGAAGAAAAACTGTTTTTT
TRBV7-2	NA	many	TRBJ2-2	CASSLAGGFNTGELFF	TGTGCCAGCAGCTTAGCTGGCGGATTTAACACCGGGGAGCTGTTTTTT
TRBV28	NA	NA	TRBJ2-3	CASSLHGDPETQYF	TGTGCCAGCAGTTTGCACGGGGATCCTGAAACGCAGTATTTT
TRBV5-4	TRBD1	many	TRBJ1-4	CASSRDRGENEKLFF	TGTGCCAGCAGCCGAGACAGGGGTGAGAATGAAAAACTGTTTTTT
TRBV7-2	TRBD1	many	TRBJ2-7	CASSLWDRGYEQYF	TGTGCCAGCAGCTTATGGGACAGGGGTTACGAGCAGTACTTC
TRBV7-2	TRBD2	many	TRBJ2-5	CASSPRGGLAGLAGTQYF	TGTGCCAGCAGCCCCAGGGGGGGACTAGCGGGCCTCGCGGGGACCCAGTACTTC
TRBV19	NA	NA	TRBJ2-1	CASSIVANEQFF	TGTGCCAGTAGTATAGTTGCTAATGAGCAGTTCTTC
TRBV28	TRBD1	many	TRBJ2-7	CASSTIGTGSYEQYF	TGTGCCAGCAGTACGATCGGGACAGGGTCCTACGAGCAGTACTTC
TRBV6-2/TRBV6-3	NA	many	TRBJ1-5	CATRFSNQPQHF	TGTGCCACCCGGTTTAGCAATCAGCCCCAGCATTTT
TRBV5-1	NA	many	TRBJ1-1	CASSLAGQGGTEAFF	TGCGCCAGCAGCTTGGCCGGGCAGGGAGGAACTGAAGCTTTCTTT
TRBV6-6	NA	many	TRBJ2-5	CASSYGGQPQETQYF	TGTGCCAGCAGTTACGGAGGACAGCCACAAGAGACCCAGTACTTC
TRBV20-1	TRBD1	NA	TRBJ1-5	CSAFSGTGGSFNQPQHF	TGCAGTGCTTTCTCCGGGACAGGGGGTAGCTTTAATCAGCCCCAGCATTTT
TRBV20-1	TRBD2	NA	TRBJ2-7	CSAGGTVTSYEQYF	TGCAGTGCGGGGGGGACCGTTACCTCCTACGAGCAGTACTTC
TRBV7-6	NA	many	TRBJ1-1	CASTSQPTGTEAFF	TGTGCCAGCACCTCCCAACCGACCGGCACTGAAGCTTTCTTT
TRBV28	NA	many	TRBJ1-2	CASSYSGNYGYTF	TGTGCCAGCAGCTATTCAGGGAACTATGGCTACACCTTC
TRBV7-6	NA	many	TRBJ1-2	CASSATGDGYTF	TGTGCCAGCAGCGCAACCGGGGATGGCTACACCTTC
TRBV7-6	TRBD1	many	TRBJ1-2	CASSPEDRGNYGYTF	TGTGCCAGCAGCCCGGAAGACAGGGGGAACTATGGCTACACCTTC
TRBV29-1	NA	NA	TRBJ1-2	CSVEDPLDRYGYTF	TGCAGCGTTGAAGATCCGCTCGATCGCTATGGCTACACCTTC
TRBV7-8	NA	many	TRBJ2-1	CASSLAGMSGEQFF	TGTGCCAGCAGCCTTGCAGGGATGTCGGGTGAGCAGTTCTTC
TRBV14	TRBD1	NA	TRBJ2-1	CASSQVGQGVYNEQFF	TGTGCCAGCAGCCAAGTGGGCCAGGGGGTATACAATGAGCAGTTCTTC
TRBV29-1	TRBD1	few	TRBJ2-2	CSSGTGNTGELFF	TGCAGCTCCGGGACAGGGAACACCGGGGAGCTGTTTTTT
TRBV20-1	TRBD2	many	TRBJ2-3	CSAHVSGGATDTQYF	TGCAGTGCTCATGTTAGCGGGGGGGCGACAGATACGCAGTATTTT